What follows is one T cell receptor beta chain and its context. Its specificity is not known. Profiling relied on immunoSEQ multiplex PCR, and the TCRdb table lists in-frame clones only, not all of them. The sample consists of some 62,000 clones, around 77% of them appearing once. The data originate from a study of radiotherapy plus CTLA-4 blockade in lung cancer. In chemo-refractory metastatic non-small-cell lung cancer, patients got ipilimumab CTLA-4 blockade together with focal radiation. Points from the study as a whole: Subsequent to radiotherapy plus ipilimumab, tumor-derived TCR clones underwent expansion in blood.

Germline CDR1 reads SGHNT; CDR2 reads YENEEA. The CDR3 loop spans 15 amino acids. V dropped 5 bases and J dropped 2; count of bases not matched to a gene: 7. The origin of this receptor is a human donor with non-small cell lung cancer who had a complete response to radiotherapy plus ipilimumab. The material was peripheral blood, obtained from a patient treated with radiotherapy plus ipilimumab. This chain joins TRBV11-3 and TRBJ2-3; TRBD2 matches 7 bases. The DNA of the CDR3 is TGTGCCAGCAGCCCGGGACTACAAAACACAGATACGCAGTATTTT. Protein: CASSPGLQNTDTQYF. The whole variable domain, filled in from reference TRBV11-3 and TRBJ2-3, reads EAGVVQSPRYKIIEKKQPVAFWCNPISGHNTLYWYLQNLGQGPELLIRYENEEAVDDSQLPKDRFSAERLKGVDSTLKIQPAELGDSAVYLCASSPGLQNTDTQYFGPGTRLTVL.